A selection of T cell receptor beta chains follows, all from one sample in a study of T-cell reconstitution after alpha-beta-depleted transplantation in children. TCRdb called the PCR reads again in MiXCR, with one record for every CDR3 protein. Of about 4,500 distinct CDR3 sequences in the sample, under 30% are singletons; the top ten hold approximately 30%. The sequenced sample was PBMCs, mostly from graft donor cells, obtained 60 days after TCRalphabeta/CD19-depleted stem cell transplant. All receptors come from a boy younger than two who had a stem cell transplant for SCID, so the T cells may come from the graft donor. The CDR3 runs from the conserved cysteine through the conserved F or W. The order of the fields is CDR3 length, J gene, D gene, V gene, clone size, CDR3 protein, CDR3 DNA. A D gene is named only where the DNA matches it firmly. Where a row states a size, it is once, few, many or the class of an expanded clone; other rows omit it.

15,TRBJ1-2,-,TRBV28,-,CASSFPYDEGDGYTF,TGTGCCAGCAGCTTCCCGTATGACGAGGGGGATGGCTACACCTTC
14,TRBJ1-3,-,TRBV29-1,-,CSVEAYGKENTIYF,TGCAGCGTTGAAGCTTATGGGAAGGAAAACACCATATATTTT
19,TRBJ1-4,-,TRBV7-6,large,CASSYQPGRSIATNEKLFF,TGTGCCAGCAGCTATCAACCGGGCCGATCCATTGCAACTAATGAAAAACTGTTTTTT
16,TRBJ2-5,TRBD1,TRBV20-1,medium-sized,CSARDLRQGPKETQYF,TGCAGTGCTAGAGATCTTCGACAGGGACCGAAAGAGACCCAGTACTTC
16,TRBJ2-7,TRBD1,TRBV6-2/TRBV6-3,many,CASSLPPGGAFYEQYF,TGTGCCAGCAGTTTACCACCAGGGGGAGCGTTCTACGAGCAGTACTTC
15,TRBJ1-5,-,TRBV4-1,medium-sized,CASSHFTGIGQPQHF,TGCGCCAGCAGCCACTTCACAGGGATTGGTCAGCCCCAGCATTTT
14,TRBJ2-7,-,TRBV11-1,-,CASSFGGDTYEQYF,TGTGCCAGCAGCTTCGGCGGGGACACCTACGAGCAGTACTTC
14,TRBJ2-1,-,TRBV5-1,medium-sized,CASSPGSSYNEQFF,TGCGCCAGCAGCCCGGGGAGCTCCTACAATGAGCAGTTCTTC
15,TRBJ2-7,TRBD1,TRBV6-5,-,CASSYSTGTGTEQYF,TGTGCCAGCAGTTACTCAACCGGGACAGGGACGGAACAGTACTTC
20,TRBJ1-6,-,TRBV5-1,medium-sized,CASSHMFPGADSSYNSPLHF,TGCGCCAGCAGCCATATGTTCCCGGGGGCGGATAGCTCCTATAATTCACCCCTCCACTTT
20,TRBJ2-6,TRBD1,TRBV7-1,once,CANCSARTGTPSSGANVLTF,TGTGCGAACTGCTCAGCGAGGACAGGAACACCGAGCTCTGGGGCCAACGTCCTGACTTTC
12,TRBJ1-2,-,TRBV5-6,many,CASSLGRYGYTF,TGTGCCAGCAGCCTCGGACGGTATGGCTACACCTTC
15,TRBJ2-5,TRBD2,TRBV7-2,many,CASSWRGGGQETQYF,TGTGCCAGCAGCTGGCGGGGGGGGGGGCAAGAGACCCAGTACTTC
15,TRBJ2-5,TRBD2,TRBV4-1,once,CASSHLQAGVETQYF,TGCGCCAGCAGCCACCTACAAGCGGGAGTAGAGACCCAGTACTTC
16,TRBJ2-7,-,TRBV4-3,large,CASSQEMSPSGYEQYF,TGCGCCAGCAGCCAAGAGATGAGTCCCAGCGGCTACGAGCAGTACTTC
18,TRBJ2-2,-,TRBV3-2,-,CASCAPGLAGGNTGELFF,TGTGCCTCCTGCGCACCGGGACTAGCGGGGGGAAACACCGGGGAGCTGTTTTTT
15,TRBJ2-5,-,TRBV6-2/TRBV6-3,many,CASSPEGEVQETQYF,TGTGCCAGCAGCCCCGAGGGGGAAGTTCAAGAGACCCAGTACTTC
13,TRBJ2-3,-,TRBV28,many,CASSEPAGPRQYF,TGTGCCAGCAGTGAACCTGCGGGGCCTCGGCAGTATTTT
15,TRBJ1-1,-,TRBV7-9,many,CASSSVARPYTEAFF,TGTGCCAGCAGCTCCGTCGCCCGACCCTACACTGAAGCTTTCTTT
17,TRBJ1-5,TRBD1,TRBV4-1,many,CASSRSGTGVEYQPQHF,TGCGCCAGCAGCAGATCCGGGACAGGGGTAGAGTATCAGCCCCAGCATTTT
14,TRBJ1-1,-,TRBV5-1,many,CASSLSGANTEAFF,TGCGCCAGCAGCTTGTCCGGAGCGAACACTGAAGCTTTCTTT
15,TRBJ2-5,TRBD1,TRBV6-2/TRBV6-3,many,CASSLPTGGGETQYF,TGTGCCAGCAGTCTACCGACAGGGGGCGGTGAGACCCAGTACTTC